Listed below are T cell receptor beta chains from one sample, sequenced in a study of T-cell memory formation after mild COVID-19. Each CDR3 protein is one row after TCRdb ran MiXCR on the 5' RACE reads. Here the sample spans under 650,000 distinct CDR3 sequences, under 20% being singletons. The sequenced sample was PBMCs or a T cell subset sorted from them (not recorded which). All receptors come from an adult woman who had mild COVID-19 (a few samples of this study predate the infection). Cell type and time point are not known. Each CDR3 is given with its conserved first and last residue. A D gene is named only where the DNA matches it firmly. Clone size is shown for a subset of rows, as once, few, many or a class of expanded clone.

j_call,v_call,d_call,clone_size,cdr3_aa,cdr3_nt
TRBJ1-1,TRBV20-1,-,few,CSARWRGAIRDTEAFF,TGCAGTGCTAGATGGCGGGGGGCAATCCGGGACACTGAAGCTTTCTTT
TRBJ2-3,TRBV10-3,TRBD2,-,CAISESGLAGGLGTQYF,TGTGCCATCAGTGAGTCCGGACTAGCGGGGGGGCTAGGTACGCAGTATTTT
TRBJ2-2,TRBV30,-,few,CAWSVDRGQNTGELFF,TGTGCCTGGAGTGTAGACCGGGGGCAGAACACCGGGGAGCTGTTTTTT
TRBJ2-7,TRBV7-8,-,-,CASSLSGLSYYEQYF,TGTGCCAGCAGCTTATCTGGACTTTCATACTACGAGCAGTACTTC
TRBJ2-4,TRBV12-3/TRBV12-4,-,few,CASSRGEAKNIQYF,TGTGCCAGCAGCCGAGGGGAGGCCAAAAACATTCAGTACTTC
TRBJ1-2,TRBV30,-,-,CAWSVLGGYYGYTF,TGTGCCTGGAGTGTACTTGGGGGGTACTATGGCTACACCTTC
TRBJ2-1,TRBV5-1,TRBD2,-,CASSLASSGSGQFF,TGCGCCAGCAGCTTGGCGTCTAGCGGGAGCGGGCAGTTCTTC
TRBJ2-5,TRBV4-1,-,few,CASSQDFGGAGETQYF,TGCGCCAGCAGCCAAGATTTTGGAGGGGCCGGGGAGACCCAGTACTTC
TRBJ1-2,TRBV9,-,-,CASSVEDRPASGYTF,TGTGCCAGCAGCGTAGAGGACAGACCTGCCTCTGGCTACACCTTC
TRBJ2-7,TRBV5-4,-,-,CASSQGPTVGEQYF,TGTGCCAGCAGCCAGGGTCCCACGGTCGGCGAGCAGTACTTC
TRBJ1-4,TRBV6-1,-,-,CASSDMGGEKLFF,TGTGCCAGCAGTGATATGGGGGGCGAAAAACTGTTTTTT
TRBJ2-3,TRBV12-3/TRBV12-4,TRBD2,many,CASSLVGRADTQYF,TGTGCCAGCAGTTTAGTCGGGAGGGCAGATACGCAGTATTTT
TRBJ1-2,TRBV5-1,-,many,CASSSRVNYGYTF,TGCGCCAGCAGCTCCAGGGTGAACTATGGCTACACCTTC
TRBJ2-7,TRBV30,-,few,CAWSQAGYEQYF,TGTGCCTGGAGCCAGGCAGGCTACGAGCAGTACTTC
TRBJ2-3,TRBV11-2,TRBD1,-,CASSLELTGKTQYF,TGTGCCAGCAGCCTCGAACTGACAGGGAAAACGCAGTATTTT
TRBJ2-2,TRBV10-3,TRBD1,-,CAIRDRGPNTGELFF,TGTGCCATCAGAGACAGGGGGCCGAACACCGGGGAGCTGTTTTTT
TRBJ2-7,TRBV6-2/TRBV6-3,-,few,CASSFSSMGYYEQYF,TGTGCCAGCAGTTTCTCTAGCATGGGATACTACGAGCAGTACTTC
TRBJ2-1,TRBV20-1,-,few,CSARDPQAGLDNEQFF,TGCAGTGCTAGAGATCCGCAAGCGGGCTTGGACAATGAGCAGTTCTTC
TRBJ2-3,TRBV7-2,-,few,CASSPGLGGGPDTQYF,TGTGCCAGCAGCCCCGGGTTGGGAGGAGGGCCAGATACGCAGTATTTT
TRBJ2-7,TRBV3-1,TRBD2,many,CASSQAGGTYEQYF,TGTGCCAGCAGCCAAGCGGGGGGAACCTACGAGCAGTACTTC
TRBJ2-7,TRBV5-1,TRBD1,few,CASSLEGGGEQYF,TGCGCCAGCAGCTTGGAAGGGGGCGGCGAGCAGTACTTC
TRBJ2-5,TRBV3-1,-,-,CASSQDGAGLETQYF,TGTGCCAGCAGCCAAGACGGGGCGGGGTTAGAGACCCAGTACTTC
TRBJ2-7,TRBV21-1,-,-,CASSKEGLSYEQYF,TGTGCCAGCAGCAAAGAGGGACTTTCCTACGAGCAGTACTTC
TRBJ1-2,TRBV20-1,TRBD1,-,CSAPGQGIDYGYTF,TGCAGTGCACCGGGACAGGGAATCGACTATGGCTACACCTTC
TRBJ2-7,TRBV20-1,TRBD2,-,CSANQAGNTYEQYF,TGCAGTGCTAATCAAGCGGGAAACACCTACGAGCAGTACTTC
TRBJ2-1,TRBV20-1,-,-,CSARPLLDNNEQFF,TGCAGTGCTCGACCGTTACTAGATAACAATGAGCAGTTCTTC
TRBJ2-1,TRBV30,-,-,CAWSGIAFSNEQFF,TGTGCCTGGAGCGGGATAGCATTCTCCAATGAGCAGTTCTTC
TRBJ1-5,TRBV12-3/TRBV12-4,-,-,CASSSIEEAGTGAQHF,TGTGCCAGCAGTTCCATCGAGGAGGCAGGGACTGGGGCCCAGCATTTT
TRBJ1-5,TRBV12-3/TRBV12-4,TRBD1,-,CASSFGTGSGQPQHF,TGTGCCAGCAGTTTCGGGACAGGGTCTGGACAGCCCCAGCATTTT